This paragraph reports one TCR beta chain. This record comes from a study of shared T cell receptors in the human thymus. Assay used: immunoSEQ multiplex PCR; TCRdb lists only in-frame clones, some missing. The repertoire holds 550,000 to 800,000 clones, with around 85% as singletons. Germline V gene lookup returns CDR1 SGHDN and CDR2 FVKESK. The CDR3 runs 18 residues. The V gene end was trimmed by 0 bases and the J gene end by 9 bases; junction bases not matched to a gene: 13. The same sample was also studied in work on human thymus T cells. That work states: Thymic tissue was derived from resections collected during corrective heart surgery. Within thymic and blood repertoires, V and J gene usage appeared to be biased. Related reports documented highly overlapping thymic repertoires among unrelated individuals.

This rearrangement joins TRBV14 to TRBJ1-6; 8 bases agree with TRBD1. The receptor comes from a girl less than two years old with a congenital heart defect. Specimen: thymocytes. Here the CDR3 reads CASSQEKNRTGLRSPLHF. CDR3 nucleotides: TGTGCCAGCAGCCAAGAGAAGAATAGGACAGGGTTACGTTCACCCCTCCACTTT.